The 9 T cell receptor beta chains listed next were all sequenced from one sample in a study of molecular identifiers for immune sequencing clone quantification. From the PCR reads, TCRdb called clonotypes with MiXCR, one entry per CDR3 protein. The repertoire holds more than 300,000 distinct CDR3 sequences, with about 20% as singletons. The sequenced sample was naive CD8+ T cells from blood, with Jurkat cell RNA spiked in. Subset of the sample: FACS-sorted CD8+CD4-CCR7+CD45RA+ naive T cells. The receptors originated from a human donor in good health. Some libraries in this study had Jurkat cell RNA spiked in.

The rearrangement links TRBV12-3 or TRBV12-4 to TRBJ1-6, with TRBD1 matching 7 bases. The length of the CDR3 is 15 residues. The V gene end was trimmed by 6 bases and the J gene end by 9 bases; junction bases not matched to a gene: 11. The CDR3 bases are TGTGCCAGCAGCCCAACAGGGGAGAGCGGTTCACCCCTCCACTTT. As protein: CASSPTGESGSPLHF.

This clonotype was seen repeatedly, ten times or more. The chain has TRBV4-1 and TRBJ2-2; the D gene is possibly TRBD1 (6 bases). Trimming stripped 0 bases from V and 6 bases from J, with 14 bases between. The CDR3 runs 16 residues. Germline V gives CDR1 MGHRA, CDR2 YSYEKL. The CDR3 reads CASSQEGQGLPGELFF. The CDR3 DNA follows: TGCGCCAGCAGCCAAGAGGGGCAGGGGCTACCCGGGGAGCTGTTTTTT.

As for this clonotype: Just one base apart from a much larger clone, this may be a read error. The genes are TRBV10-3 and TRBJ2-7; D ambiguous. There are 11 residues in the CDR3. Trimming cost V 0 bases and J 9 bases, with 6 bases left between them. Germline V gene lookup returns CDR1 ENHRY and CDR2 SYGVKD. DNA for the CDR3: TGTGCCATCAGTGAGTCCGGCGGGCAGTACTTC. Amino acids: CAISESGGQYF.

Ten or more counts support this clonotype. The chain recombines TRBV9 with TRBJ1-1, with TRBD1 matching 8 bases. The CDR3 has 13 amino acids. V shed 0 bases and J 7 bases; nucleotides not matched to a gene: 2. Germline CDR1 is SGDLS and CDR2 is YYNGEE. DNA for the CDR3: TGTGCCAGCAGCGTAGCAGGGGGCGTTGAAGCTTTCTTT. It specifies CASSVAGGVEAFF.

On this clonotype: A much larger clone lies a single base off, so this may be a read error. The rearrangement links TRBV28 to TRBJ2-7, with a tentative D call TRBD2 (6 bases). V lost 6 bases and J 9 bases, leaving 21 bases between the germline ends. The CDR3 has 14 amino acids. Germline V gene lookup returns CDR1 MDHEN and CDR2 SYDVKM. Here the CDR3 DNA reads TGTGCCAGCAGCACCGGGACTGGCGGGATCTTGCAGTACTTC. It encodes CASSTGTGGILQYF. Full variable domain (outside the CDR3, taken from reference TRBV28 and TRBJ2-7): DVKVTQSSRYLVKRTGEKVFLECVQDMDHENMFWYRQDPGLGLRLIYFSYDVKMKEKGDIPEGYSVSREKKERFSLILESASTNQTSMYLCASSTGTGGILQYFGPGTRLTVT.

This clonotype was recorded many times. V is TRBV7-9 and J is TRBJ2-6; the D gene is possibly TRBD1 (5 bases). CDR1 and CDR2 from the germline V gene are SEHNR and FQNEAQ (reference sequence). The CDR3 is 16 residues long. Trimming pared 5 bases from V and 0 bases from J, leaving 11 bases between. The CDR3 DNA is TGTGCCAGCAGCCCTACGACAGACTCTGGGGCCAACGTCCTGACTTTC. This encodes CASSPTTDSGANVLTF.

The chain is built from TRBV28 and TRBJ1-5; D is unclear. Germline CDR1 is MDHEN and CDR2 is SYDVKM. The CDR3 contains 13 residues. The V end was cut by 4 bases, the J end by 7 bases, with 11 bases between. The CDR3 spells CASSSVSEQPQHF. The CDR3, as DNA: TGTGCCAGCAGTTCCGTCTCGGAGCAGCCCCAGCATTTT.

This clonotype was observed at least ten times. The CDR3 loop reads CASSITTTGIYGYTF. The CDR3 DNA reads as TGTGCCAGCAGCATAACAACGACAGGGATCTATGGCTACACCTTC. The V call is TRBV7-9, the J call TRBJ1-2; 7 positions match TRBD1. The junction had 10 bases not matched to a gene; V was cut back by 5 bases and J by 4 bases. Germline lookup yields CDR1 SEHNR and CDR2 FQNEAQ (reference sequence). This CDR3 has 15 residues.

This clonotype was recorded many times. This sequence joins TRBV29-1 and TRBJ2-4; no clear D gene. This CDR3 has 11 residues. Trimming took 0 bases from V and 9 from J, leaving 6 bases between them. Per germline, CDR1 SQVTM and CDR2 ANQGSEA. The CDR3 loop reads CSVEDFGIQYF. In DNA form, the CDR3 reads TGCAGCGTTGAAGATTTTGGCATTCAGTACTTC.